The 3 T cell receptor beta chains below come from one sample, sequenced in a study of cytomegalovirus exposure and HLA in healthy donors. In the PCR, 60 Vbeta and 13 Jbeta primers were used. TCRdb's table, derived via immunoSEQ multiplex PCR, lists solely in-frame clones and lacks some. The sample shows about 120,000 clones, less than 10% of them seen only once. The source material was PBMCs. These receptor sequences come from a woman aged 40 to 50 in good health and CMV-seropositive.

The rearrangement uses TRBV2 and TRBJ1-1; D ambiguous. From germline, CDR1 is SNHLY and CDR2 FYNNEI. Trimming cost V 2 bases and J 1 base, with 11 bases left between them. The CDR3 length is 15 residues. Written as DNA, the CDR3 is TGTGCCAGCAGTGAACTGGGGAGCTCGAACACTGAAGCTTTCTTT. This gives the protein CASSELGSSNTEAFF. Complete variable domain (other parts from reference TRBV2 and TRBJ1-1): EPEVTQTPSHQVTQMGQEVILRCVPISNHLYFYWYRQILGQKVEFLVSFYNNEISEKSEIFDDQFSVERPDGSNFTLKIRSTKLEDSAMYFCASSELGSSNTEAFFGQGTRLTVV.

This clone was counted between two and nine times. The CDR3 DNA is TGTGCCAGCAGTACCACCAGGGGGCGCGACGAGCAGTACTTC. This gives the protein CASSTTRGRDEQYF. The V and J genes are TRBV28 and TRBJ2-7; TRBD1 matches at 8 bases. V dropped 5 bases and J dropped 5; count of bases not matched to a gene: 8. Looked up from germline, CDR1 is MDHEN and CDR2 is SYDVKM. The CDR3 runs 14 residues.

This clone was counted a few times. The V call is TRBV6-5, the J call TRBJ2-7; TRBD1 is a possible D gene (6 bases). Trimming removed 5 bases from V and 2 bases from J, with 10 bases in between. The CDR3 length is 13 residues. Germline assignment: CDR1 MNHEY and CDR2 SVGAGI. The CDR3, as DNA: TGTGCCAGCAGTCAGGGGATAGCCTACGAGCAGTACTTC. It translates to CASSQGIAYEQYF.